This T cell receptor beta chain appears in the sequencing data of a study of PD-1 blockade in mismatch repair-deficient tumors. This CDR3 has 13 amino acids. The J segment lost 2 bases and the V segment lost 5 bases, leaving 3 bases of the junction unmatched. From germline, CDR1 is SGHTA and CDR2 FQGNSA. Method: immunoSEQ multiplex PCR; TCRdb's copy keeps in-frame clones and lacks some. The data contain about 120,000 clones, 60% to 85% of them singletons. Specimen: peripheral blood, collected approximately 14 months after starting pembrolizumab. This receptor was taken from an adult with mismatch repair-deficient cancer. This chain joins TRBV7-2 and TRBJ2-7; 7 bases align to TRBD1. The DNA for the CDR3 is TGTGCCAGCAGCGTGACAGGGACCTACGAGCAGTACTTC. Its protein is CASSVTGTYEQYF.